This TCR beta chain was profiled in a study of blood T cell repertoires in COVID-19. In the study overall: Italy, Spain and the United States were the sources of the convalescent and acute COVID-19 samples. PBMCs, B-cell-depleted T cells, or T cells were the source of the cDNA or gDNA that made up the material.

In this sample, this clone turned up a few times. Within 2 weeks before study entry, exposed participants met a COVID-19 case. Data came from immunoSEQ multiplex PCR; TCRdb stores just in-frame clones and leaves some out. This table has about 260,000 clones, 70% to 90% appearing once. The V end was cut by 4 bases, the J end by 4 bases, with 14 bases between. CDR3 size: 15 residues. Germline CDR1 MGHDK, CDR2 SYGVNS. Source material: PBMCs or T cells enriched from blood (not recorded which). The chain couples TRBV25-1 to TRBJ1-3, with D possibly matching TRBD1 (5 bases). This TCR was sampled from a man aged 45-65 years who had been exposed to COVID-19. The CDR3 DNA follows: TGTGCCAGCAGTGTTCCGGGGGGAAGAGGAAACACCATATATTTT. It encodes CASSVPGGRGNTIYF. The full variable domain, its missing parts supplied by reference TRBV25-1 and TRBJ1-3, is EADIYQTPRYLVIGTGKKITLECSQTMGHDKMYWYQQDPGMELHLIHYSYGVNSTEKGDLSSESTVSRIRTEHFPLTLESARPSHTSQYLCASSVPGGRGNTIYFGEGSWLTVV.